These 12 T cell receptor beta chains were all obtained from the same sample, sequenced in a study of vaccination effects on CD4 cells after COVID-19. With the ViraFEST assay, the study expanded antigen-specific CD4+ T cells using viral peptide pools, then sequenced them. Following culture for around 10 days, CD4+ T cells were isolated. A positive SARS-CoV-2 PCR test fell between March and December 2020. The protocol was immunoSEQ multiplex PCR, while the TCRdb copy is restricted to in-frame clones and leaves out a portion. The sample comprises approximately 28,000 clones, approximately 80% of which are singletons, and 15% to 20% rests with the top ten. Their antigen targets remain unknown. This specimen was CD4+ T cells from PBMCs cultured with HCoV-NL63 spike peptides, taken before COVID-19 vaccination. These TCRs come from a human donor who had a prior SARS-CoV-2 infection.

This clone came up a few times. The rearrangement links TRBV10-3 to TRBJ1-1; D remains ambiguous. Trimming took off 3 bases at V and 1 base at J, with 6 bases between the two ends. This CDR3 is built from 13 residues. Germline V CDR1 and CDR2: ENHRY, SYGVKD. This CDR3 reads CAISDLGNTEAFF. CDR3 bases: TGTGCCATCAGTGACTTAGGGAACACTGAAGCTTTCTTT.

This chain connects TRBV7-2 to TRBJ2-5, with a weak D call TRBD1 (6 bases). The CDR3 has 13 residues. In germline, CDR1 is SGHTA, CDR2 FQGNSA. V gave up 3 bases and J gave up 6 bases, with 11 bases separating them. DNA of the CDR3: TGTGCCAGCAGCTTTGGGGGCCTAAAGACCCAGTACTTC. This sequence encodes CASSFGGLKTQYF. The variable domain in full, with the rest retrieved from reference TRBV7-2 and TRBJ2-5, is GAGVSQSPSNKVTEKGKDVELRCDPISGHTALYWYRQSLGQGLEFLIYFQGNSAPDKSGLPSDRFSAERTGGSVSTLTIQRTQQEDSAVYLCASSFGGLKTQYFGPGTRLLVL.

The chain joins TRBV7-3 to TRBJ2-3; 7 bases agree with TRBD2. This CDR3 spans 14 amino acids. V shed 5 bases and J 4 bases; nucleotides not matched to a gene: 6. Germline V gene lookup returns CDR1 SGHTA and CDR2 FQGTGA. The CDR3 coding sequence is TGTGCCAGCAGCCCCCTCGCGGGGGCAGATACGCAGTATTTT. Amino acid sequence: CASSPLAGADTQYF.

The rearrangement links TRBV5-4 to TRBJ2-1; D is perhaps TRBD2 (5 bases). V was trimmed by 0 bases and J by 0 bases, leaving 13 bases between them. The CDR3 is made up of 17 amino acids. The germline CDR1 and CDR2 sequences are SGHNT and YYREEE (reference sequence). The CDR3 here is CASSLDGSESSYNEQFF. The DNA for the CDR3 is TGTGCCAGCAGCTTGGACGGTAGCGAGAGCTCCTACAATGAGCAGTTCTTC.

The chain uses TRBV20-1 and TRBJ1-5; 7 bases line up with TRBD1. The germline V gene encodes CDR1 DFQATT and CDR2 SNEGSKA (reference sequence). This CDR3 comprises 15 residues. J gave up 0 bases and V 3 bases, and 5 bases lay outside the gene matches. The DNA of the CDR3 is TGCAGTGCTAGTAAGGGGGCCGATAGCAATCAGCCCCAGCATTTT. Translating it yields CSASKGADSNQPQHF.

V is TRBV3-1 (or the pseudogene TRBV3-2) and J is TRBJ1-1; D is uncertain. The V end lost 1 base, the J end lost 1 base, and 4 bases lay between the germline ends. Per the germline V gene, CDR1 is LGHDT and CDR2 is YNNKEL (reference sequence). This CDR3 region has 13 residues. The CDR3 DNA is TGTGCCAGCAGCCAAGGGAGGAACACTGAAGCTTTCTTT. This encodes CASSQGRNTEAFF.

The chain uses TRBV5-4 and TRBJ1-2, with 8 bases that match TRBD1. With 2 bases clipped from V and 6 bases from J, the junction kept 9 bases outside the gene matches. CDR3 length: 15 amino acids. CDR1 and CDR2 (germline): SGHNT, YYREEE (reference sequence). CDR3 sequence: CASSFRQGAINGYTF. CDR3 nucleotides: TGTGCCAGCAGCTTTCGGCAGGGGGCGATTAATGGCTACACCTTC.

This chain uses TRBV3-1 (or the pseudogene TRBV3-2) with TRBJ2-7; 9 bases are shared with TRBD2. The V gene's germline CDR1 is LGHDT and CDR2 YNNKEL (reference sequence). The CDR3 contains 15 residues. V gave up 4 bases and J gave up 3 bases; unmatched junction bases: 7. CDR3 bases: TGTGCCAGCAGCCTGGCGGGAGGGAAAAACTACGAGCAGTACTTC. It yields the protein CASSLAGGKNYEQYF.

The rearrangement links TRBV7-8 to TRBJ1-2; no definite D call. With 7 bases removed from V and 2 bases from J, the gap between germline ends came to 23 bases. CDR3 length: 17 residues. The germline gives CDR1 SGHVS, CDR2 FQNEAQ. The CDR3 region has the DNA TGTGCCAGCACCCTCGTCCCAGACAATTACGGGAACTATGGCTACACCTTC. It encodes CASTLVPDNYGNYGYTF.

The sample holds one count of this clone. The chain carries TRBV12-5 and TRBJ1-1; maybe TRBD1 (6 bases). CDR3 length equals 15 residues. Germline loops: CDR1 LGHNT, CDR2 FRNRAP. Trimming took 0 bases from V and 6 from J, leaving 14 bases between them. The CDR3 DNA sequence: TGTGCTAGTGGTTTGGTACTGGGGGGGGGCTCTGAAGCTTTCTTT. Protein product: CASGLVLGGGSEAFF.

In DNA, the CDR3 is TGTGCCAGCAGTTTAGGAGTGGGGGACATCTATGGCTACACCTTC. This codes for CASSLGVGDIYGYTF. The gene calls are TRBV27 and TRBJ1-2, with D tentatively TRBD1 (6 bases). The ends were cut back, 2 bases at V and 4 bases at J, with 14 bases in the middle. The CDR3 contains 15 residues. CDR1 is MNHEY and CDR2 is SMNVEV in the germline V gene (reference sequence).

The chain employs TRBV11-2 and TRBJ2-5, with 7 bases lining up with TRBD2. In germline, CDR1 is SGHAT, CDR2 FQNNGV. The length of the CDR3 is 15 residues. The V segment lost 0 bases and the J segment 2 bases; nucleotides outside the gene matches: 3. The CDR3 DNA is TGTGCCAGCAGCTTAGAAGGACTAGGGCAAGAGACCCAGTACTTC. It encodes CASSLEGLGQETQYF.